This TCR beta chain was observed in a study of blood T cell repertoires in COVID-19. Study context: PBMCs, B-cell-depleted T cells, or T cells provided the cDNA or gDNA that made up the material.

Germline V gene lookup returns CDR1 MDHEN and CDR2 SYDVKM. The CDR3 length is 14 residues. The germline V and J ends were trimmed by 4 bases and 4 bases, with 8 bases remaining between them. Generated by immunoSEQ multiplex PCR, the TCRdb table keeps only in-frame clones and is missing some. The data hold some 150,000 clones, with roughly 89% observed a single time. The TCR comes from a man aged 45-65 years with acute or convalescent COVID-19. What was sequenced was peripheral blood. The chain couples TRBV28 to TRBJ1-6, with D uncertain. CDR3 sequence: CASSSRTYNSPLHF. The DNA for the CDR3 is TGTGCCAGCAGTTCCCGCACTTATAATTCACCCCTCCACTTT.